A selection of T cell receptor beta chains follows, all from one sample in a study of blood T cell repertoires in COVID-19. The repertoire was sequenced with immunoSEQ multiplex PCR; TCRdb's copy has only in-frame clones and lacks some. The table has approximately 250,000 clones, about 85% seen once. The sample taken for sequencing was peripheral blood. Receptors originate from a man in his forties with acute or convalescent COVID-19. Both conserved end residues are part of each CDR3. D genes are given only for firm matches. The listing skips clone size in some rows; elsewhere it reads once, few, many or a size class.

size,J,V,D,DNA,CDR3
NA,TRBJ1-3,TRBV15,NA,TGTGCCACCGGTAGACGGGGGGGCGCAACTGGAAACACCATATATTTT,CATGRRGGATGNTIYF
NA,TRBJ2-3,TRBV7-9,NA,TGTGCCAGCAGCACCCTTGAGTTTGATACGCAGTATTTT,CASSTLEFDTQYF
NA,TRBJ2-7,TRBV9,NA,TGTGCCAGCAGCGTACACGGGGATGGGTACGAGCAGTACTTC,CASSVHGDGYEQYF
NA,TRBJ1-3,TRBV5-4,NA,TGTGCCAGCAGCTTGGCCGGTGGCTCTGGAAACACCATATATTTT,CASSLAGGSGNTIYF
NA,TRBJ1-2,TRBV7-9,NA,TGTGCCAGCAGCTCTAGCGGGGGGGCCTATGGCTACACCTTC,CASSSSGGAYGYTF
NA,TRBJ2-1,TRBV28,TRBD2,TGTGCCAGCAGTCCACCTTCGGGGGGGCGGAATGAGCAGTTCTTC,CASSPPSGGRNEQFF
once,TRBJ1-3,TRBV11-2,TRBD1,TGTGCCAGCAGCATACAGGGGGACTCTGGAAACACCATATATTTT,CASSIQGDSGNTIYF
NA,TRBJ2-3,TRBV7-2,NA,TGTGCCAGCAGAGCTGGCACAGATACGCAGTATTTT,CASRAGTDTQYF
NA,TRBJ1-2,TRBV12-1,NA,TGTGCCAGCAGCTTCCTAGATCGGCCCCGGGACAGCTATGGCTACACCTTC,CASSFLDRPRDSYGYTF
NA,TRBJ2-3,TRBV5-4,TRBD2,TGTGCCAGCAGCTTAAGACTAGCGGGGGGGACAGATACGCAGTATTTT,CASSLRLAGGTDTQYF
NA,TRBJ1-5,TRBV30,NA,TGTGCCTGGTCCCCTGGACAGTACAATCAGCCCCAGCATTTT,CAWSPGQYNQPQHF
NA,TRBJ1-2,TRBV9,NA,TGTGCCAGCACCCTATCCGAGGGCTATGGCTACACCTTC,CASTLSEGYGYTF
NA,TRBJ1-5,TRBV19,TRBD1,TGTGCCAGTTCGGACAGGCGAGGGCAGCCCCAGCATTTT,CASSDRRGQPQHF
NA,TRBJ2-7,TRBV9,TRBD1,TGTGCCAGCAGCGAGAGCCCCGGGACAGCCTACGAGCAGTACTTC,CASSESPGTAYEQYF
NA,TRBJ1-2,TRBV6-5,NA,TGTGCCAGCAGTACCAGGGGTGACTACACCTTC,CASSTRGDYTF
few,TRBJ1-1,TRBV9,NA,TGTGCCAGCAGCGTAGGGTTCAGGGAGGGGGAAGCTTTCTTT,CASSVGFREGEAFF
NA,TRBJ1-1,TRBV18,TRBD1,TGTGCCAGCTCACCCATTCGGACAGGCACGCGTGAAGCTTTCTTT,CASSPIRTGTREAFF
once,TRBJ1-4,TRBV7-5,NA,TGTGCCAGAAGCTTACCGGACAGGACGGGTGAAAAACTGTTTTTT,CARSLPDRTGEKLFF
NA,TRBJ1-6,TRBV6-5,TRBD1,TGTGCCAGCAGATCCGGGACAGGGGCTTCACCCCTCCACTTT,CASRSGTGASPLHF
NA,TRBJ2-3,TRBV4-2,NA,TGTGCCAGCAGCCAAGAAAGGGGGGGGCACACAGATACGCAGTATTTT,CASSQERGGHTDTQYF
NA,TRBJ1-1,TRBV19,NA,TGTGCCAGTAGTATCAGACAGGTCCTTAACACTGAAGCTTTCTTT,CASSIRQVLNTEAFF
NA,TRBJ1-5,TRBV7-9,NA,TGTGCCAGCAGCTTAGGGAGGAGTAGCAATCAGCCCCAGCATTTT,CASSLGRSSNQPQHF
few,TRBJ1-5,TRBV12-3/TRBV12-4,TRBD1,TGTGCCAGCAGTTTGGACAGGTGGCCCCAGCATTTT,CASSLDRWPQHF
NA,TRBJ1-1,TRBV30,NA,TGTGCCTATCAAGACAGGTTCATGAACACTGAAGCTTTCTTT,CAYQDRFMNTEAFF
NA,TRBJ2-3,TRBV27,TRBD1,TGTGCCAGCAGGGGACAGGGGATCACAGATACGCAGTATTTT,CASRGQGITDTQYF
NA,TRBJ1-1,TRBV9,NA,TGTGCCAGCAGTCCCCCCGGCACTGAAGCTTTCTTT,CASSPPGTEAFF
NA,TRBJ2-7,TRBV2,NA,TGTGCCAGCAGTGACCCTGGAGGTGGGAGGTCCTACGAGCAGTACTTC,CASSDPGGGRSYEQYF
NA,TRBJ1-4,TRBV3-1/TRBV3-2,TRBD1,TGTGCCAGCAGCTACAGGCTGACAGGGGGCGGTGAAAAACTGTTTTTT,CASSYRLTGGGEKLFF
few,TRBJ1-6,TRBV6-5,TRBD1,TGTGCCAGCAGTTACTCGGGACAGGGGACTTCACCCCTCCACTTT,CASSYSGQGTSPLHF
once,TRBJ1-5,TRBV28,NA,TGTGCCAGCAGTTTATCGGGTCTGAAGCCCCAGCATTTT,CASSLSGLKPQHF
NA,TRBJ1-1,TRBV6-5,TRBD1,TGTGCCAGCAGTTCGGACAGGAGCGAGACTGAAGCTTTCTTT,CASSSDRSETEAFF
NA,TRBJ1-1,TRBV12-3/TRBV12-4,NA,TGTGCCAGCAGTTTATTTGGGGCCGCTGAAGCTTTCTTT,CASSLFGAAEAFF
NA,TRBJ2-7,TRBV11-2,NA,TGTGCCAGCAGCTCAAAAACACAGGGCGGGTCCTACGAGCAGTACTTC,CASSSKTQGGSYEQYF
NA,TRBJ2-3,TRBV5-6,TRBD1,TGTGCCAGCAGCTTTATCGGGGGACAGGCCACAGATACGCAGTATTTT,CASSFIGGQATDTQYF
NA,TRBJ1-1,TRBV7-9,NA,TGTGCCAGCAGCTTAGGCCGGCAGGCAAACACTGAAGCTTTCTTT,CASSLGRQANTEAFF